The rows below give T cell receptor beta chains drawn from one sample of a study of T-cell memory formation after mild COVID-19. TCRdb processed the 5' RACE reads anew with MiXCR; each CDR3 protein has one entry. The sample lists about 440,000 distinct CDR3 sequences, 20% occurring once. The source material was PBMCs or a T cell subset sorted from them (not recorded which). Every receptor here comes from an adult woman who had mild COVID-19 (a few samples of this study predate the infection). Cell type and time point are not known. CDR3s include the opening cysteine and the closing phenylalanine or tryptophan. Fields, in order: clone size, J gene, V gene, D gene, CDR3 DNA, CDR3 protein. A D gene is named only where the DNA matches it firmly. Size tells how often a clone was seen (once, few, many) or the class of an expanded clone, and some rows leave it out.

-,TRBJ2-7,TRBV6-5,TRBD1,TGTGCCAGCAGTTACTCGATCGGGACAGGGGGCCGTTACGAGCAGTACTTC,CASSYSIGTGGRYEQYF
-,TRBJ2-3,TRBV29-1,-,TGCAGCGTGCGGAGGGCAGGTTCAGATACGCAGTATTTT,CSVRRAGSDTQYF
many,TRBJ2-7,TRBV5-1,-,TGCGCCAGCAGCTTGGATTCGGCTTACGAGCAGTACTTC,CASSLDSAYEQYF
-,TRBJ2-5,TRBV14,-,TGTGCCAGCAGCCAAAAGACTAGTATGGTCCGAGAGACCCAGTACTTC,CASSQKTSMVRETQYF
few,TRBJ2-7,TRBV6-2/TRBV6-3,TRBD2,TGTGCCAGCACCTCGCGGGAGCAGTCCTACGAGCAGTACTTC,CASTSREQSYEQYF
-,TRBJ2-7,TRBV12-3/TRBV12-4,TRBD1,TGTGCCAGCAGTTCGGACAGGGGGCATCTCGAGCAGTACTTC,CASSSDRGHLEQYF
-,TRBJ2-3,TRBV12-5,TRBD1,TGTGCTAGTGGCCCTGGGGACAGGGTAACAGATACGCAGTATTTT,CASGPGDRVTDTQYF
-,TRBJ2-2,TRBV6-5,TRBD1,TGTGCCACCGGGGACAGGGTCACCGGGGAGCTGTTTTTT,CATGDRVTGELFF
-,TRBJ1-5,TRBV5-1,-,TGCGCCAGCAGCCCGGAGGGGTATAGCAATCAGCCCCAGCATTTT,CASSPEGYSNQPQHF
-,TRBJ2-5,TRBV4-1,TRBD1,TGCGCCAGCAGCCCCAGACAGGGGGCCGGGGAAGAGACCCAGTACTTC,CASSPRQGAGEETQYF
-,TRBJ2-5,TRBV19,-,TGTGCCAGTAGTATCCTCGGACGGGAACAAGAGACCCAGTACTTC,CASSILGREQETQYF
few,TRBJ2-7,TRBV7-9,-,TGTGCCAGCAGCTCCCGGACCGGCGGCTACGAGCAGTACTTC,CASSSRTGGYEQYF
-,TRBJ2-1,TRBV3-1,TRBD2,TGTGCCAGCAGCCAAGATCTTGGCGGGGGAACTTACAATGAGCAGTTCTTC,CASSQDLGGGTYNEQFF
few,TRBJ1-2,TRBV5-1,-,TGCGCCAGCAGCCCACGACCGTCGTGGGGGATGGGAGGCTACACCTTC,CASSPRPSWGMGGYTF
-,TRBJ2-1,TRBV12-3/TRBV12-4,-,TGTGCCAGCAGTTCATCAAGCAATGAGCAGTTCTTC,CASSSSSNEQFF
few,TRBJ2-1,TRBV7-3,TRBD2,TGTGCCAGCAGCTTCGCGGGGGGCATGAACAATGAGCAGTTCTTC,CASSFAGGMNNEQFF
-,TRBJ2-1,TRBV24-1,TRBD2,TGTGCCACCAGTGATCTCGCGGGAGTCTCCTACAATGAGCAGTTCTTC,CATSDLAGVSYNEQFF
-,TRBJ2-7,TRBV20-1,-,TGCAGTGCTGGCAGCGGCGGGACGGAGCTTTCCTACGAGCAGTACTTC,CSAGSGGTELSYEQYF
-,TRBJ2-7,TRBV5-4,TRBD2,TGTGCCAGCAGAATGGGAGGGAGCAGCTCCTACGAGCAGTACTTC,CASRMGGSSSYEQYF
-,TRBJ2-5,TRBV6-1,-,TGTGCCAGCAGAAACTGGGTACAAGAGACCCAGTACTTC,CASRNWVQETQYF
-,TRBJ1-1,TRBV4-1,-,TGCGCCAGCAGCCAAGAACCAGGGCGGAACACTGAAGCTTTCTTT,CASSQEPGRNTEAFF
-,TRBJ2-2,TRBV24-1,TRBD2,TGTGCCACCAGTGATTTACCCGGGACTAGCGGCCCGTTTAACACCGGGGAGCTGTTTTTT,CATSDLPGTSGPFNTGELFF
-,TRBJ2-2,TRBV12-3/TRBV12-4,-,TGTGCCAGCAGTCCAAGGGGGACGGGTAGGACCGGGGAGCTGTTTTTT,CASSPRGTGRTGELFF
-,TRBJ2-5,TRBV7-8,-,TGTGCCAGCAGCTTTGTCAATTACGAGACCCAGTACTTC,CASSFVNYETQYF
-,TRBJ1-5,TRBV12-3/TRBV12-4,-,TGTGCCAGCAGTGCACGCAGGGAAAATCAGCCCCAGCATTTT,CASSARRENQPQHF
-,TRBJ2-5,TRBV5-1,-,TGCGCCAGCAGCTTGGGGGCTAGCGAGGGCGGAGAGACCCAGTACTTC,CASSLGASEGGETQYF
-,TRBJ2-3,TRBV7-9,TRBD2,TGTGCCAGTTCACCTCCCGAGCGGGATGGTACAGATACGCAGTATTTT,CASSPPERDGTDTQYF
-,TRBJ2-2,TRBV20-1,-,TGCAGTGCTAGGTCTAGCGCGAACACCGGGGAGCTGTTTTTT,CSARSSANTGELFF
few,TRBJ2-3,TRBV5-1,-,TGCGCCAGCAGCCGGAGCTCTAGCACAGATACGCAGTATTTT,CASSRSSSTDTQYF
-,TRBJ2-4,TRBV20-1,-,TGCAGTGCTAGAGATTATTCAGGGGTTATCGACATTCAGTACTTC,CSARDYSGVIDIQYF
few,TRBJ2-3,TRBV29-1,-,TGCAGCGTTCTCTCCACAGACAGATTAAGCACAGATACGCAGTATTTT,CSVLSTDRLSTDTQYF
few,TRBJ1-1,TRBV7-9,-,TGTGCCAGCAGCCCCGTGGGGGTCACTGAAGCTTTCTTT,CASSPVGVTEAFF
few,TRBJ2-7,TRBV27,TRBD2,TGTGCCAGCAGAGATGGGACTAGCGGACCTTACGAGCAGTACTTC,CASRDGTSGPYEQYF
few,TRBJ2-5,TRBV5-1,-,TGCGCCAGCAGCGCACAGAGGTACCAAGAGACCCAGTACTTC,CASSAQRYQETQYF
few,TRBJ1-1,TRBV7-9,-,TGTGCCAGCAGCTTAGCGTCTTCCCGCGAAGGAGCTTTCTTT,CASSLASSREGAFF
few,TRBJ1-5,TRBV20-1,TRBD1,TGCAGTGCTTCGACCGGGACAGGGCGGCAGCCCCAGCATTTT,CSASTGTGRQPQHF
-,TRBJ2-1,TRBV3-1,-,TGTGCCAGCAGCCAAGATCCTAGCTCCAATGAGCAGTTCTTC,CASSQDPSSNEQFF
-,TRBJ2-1,TRBV7-8,-,TGTGCCAGCAGCTTAGGCAAAGATGGGTGGAGTGAGCAGTTCTTC,CASSLGKDGWSEQFF
many,TRBJ2-7,TRBV12-3/TRBV12-4,-,TGTGCCAGCAGGCCGGCAGGGAAGGGACCCTACGAGCAGTACTTC,CASRPAGKGPYEQYF
many,TRBJ2-2,TRBV20-1,TRBD1,TGCAGTGCTAGCGGGACAGTTGGCGGGGAGCTGTTTTTT,CSASGTVGGELFF
once,TRBJ2-1,TRBV3-2,-,TGTGCCAGCAGCCAAGATCATTTTAGTGGCGGGGGTTACAATGAGCAGTTCTTC,CASSQDHFSGGGYNEQFF
few,TRBJ2-5,TRBV6-1,-,TGTGCCATCGGCGGTCCCGGTCAAGAGACCCAGTACTTC,CAIGGPGQETQYF
many,TRBJ1-1,TRBV3-1,-,TGTGCCAGCAGCCAAGGCCCACTTAGGGCATCGGGCACTGAAGCTTTCTTT,CASSQGPLRASGTEAFF
many,TRBJ1-2,TRBV7-9,-,TGTGCCAGCAGCTTAGACGGGAGTCACTATGGCTACACCTTC,CASSLDGSHYGYTF
-,TRBJ2-1,TRBV12-3/TRBV12-4,-,TGTGCCAGCAGTTTAAGGGGTGGGGCCCACTACAATGAGCAGTTCTTC,CASSLRGGAHYNEQFF
-,TRBJ2-2,TRBV27,-,TGTGCCAGCATTCCAGGGACACCGAACACCGGGGAGCTGTTTTTT,CASIPGTPNTGELFF
-,TRBJ1-2,TRBV29-1,-,TGCAGCGCCGGAGGTGATATGTTTGGCTACACCTTC,CSAGGDMFGYTF
-,TRBJ1-5,TRBV20-1,-,TGCAGTGCTAGCCCCCGTATTGAGGCACGCAATCAGCCCCAGCATTTT,CSASPRIEARNQPQHF
few,TRBJ2-3,TRBV2,TRBD2,TGTGCCAGCAGTGAAGCGACTAGCGGGGGGGCCATGGATACGCAGTATTTT,CASSEATSGGAMDTQYF
-,TRBJ1-2,TRBV9,-,TGTGCCAGCAGCGTCGGAGGGTCCCCCTTGCAGACGAGAAGTGGCTACACCTTC,CASSVGGSPLQTRSGYTF
few,TRBJ2-3,TRBV5-1,TRBD1,TGCGCCAGCAGCACAGGACAGGGTGGAAGAAATACGCAGTATTTT,CASSTGQGGRNTQYF
-,TRBJ2-1,TRBV11-3,-,TGTGCCAGCACCCGAAGCGGCAATGAGCAGTTCTTC,CASTRSGNEQFF
few,TRBJ2-1,TRBV12-3/TRBV12-4,TRBD2,TGTGCCAGCAGTTTCCAAGCGGGGGCTGTCTGGATCTTC,CASSFQAGAVWIF
-,TRBJ2-2,TRBV7-3,-,TGTGCCAGCAGCCCCCTAGTGAGGGGGGTCAACACCGGGGAGCTGTTTTTT,CASSPLVRGVNTGELFF